These 14 T cell receptor beta chains were all obtained from the same sample, sequenced in a study. MiXCR was run by TCRdb on the reads, yielding one entry per CDR3 protein. In the table there are 4,000 to 4,500 distinct CDR3 sequences, about 10% of which are singletons. Sequencing was performed on CD4+ T cells from synovial fluid. These receptors originate from a human donor with rheumatoid arthritis.

This clonotype is medium-sized. This sequence joins TRBV18 and TRBJ2-3; D is possibly TRBD1 (6 bases). The germline V gene has CDR1 KGHSH and CDR2 LQKENI. This CDR3 is 15 amino acids long. Trimming removed 3 bases from V and 3 bases from J, with 13 bases in between. The CDR3 sequence: CASSPNQRGTDTQYF. The DNA of the CDR3 is TGTGCCAGCTCACCGAATCAGAGGGGGACAGATACGCAGTATTTT.

This clonotype was recorded a few times. V and J are TRBV20-1 and TRBJ2-1; 7 bases are shared with TRBD2. V was pared by 0 bases and J by 5 bases, with 10 bases of the junction left unmatched. The CDR3 totals 16 residues. Germline CDR1 is DFQATT and CDR2 is SNEGSKA (reference sequence). The CDR3 loop is CSARDGGVAGDNEQFF. CDR3 nucleotides: TGCAGTGCTAGAGATGGGGGGGTAGCGGGCGACAATGAGCAGTTCTTC.

This clonotype is large within its sample. The chain recombines TRBV7-2 with TRBJ1-2; a weak D match, TRBD1 (5 bases). The CDR3 totals 13 residues. Trimming pared 1 base from V and 4 bases from J, leaving 7 bases between. Germline CDR1 and CDR2: SGHTA and FQGNSA. The CDR3 bases are TGTGCCAGCAGCTTAGAGGGGACCTATGGCTACACCTTC. Its protein is CASSLEGTYGYTF.

By share, this clonotype counts as medium-sized. J is TRBJ1-5 and V is TRBV20-1; no clear D. The germline gives CDR1 DFQATT, CDR2 SNEGSKA (reference sequence). CDR3 size: 14 residues. The ends were cut back, 4 bases at V and 0 bases at J, with 10 bases in the middle. In DNA, the CDR3 is TGCAGTGCTAAAGGAACCATTAGCAATCAGCCCCAGCATTTT. This sequence encodes CSAKGTISNQPQHF.

The table lists this clonotype with many counts. The chain links TRBV29-1 to TRBJ2-3; D unclear. CDR3 length equals 12 residues. CDR1 and CDR2 from the germline V gene are SQVTM and ANQGSEA. V was trimmed by 1 base and J by 5 bases, leaving 7 bases between them. The CDR3 protein is CSVEVGRDTQYF. The CDR3 nucleotides are TGCAGCGTTGAAGTAGGACGAGATACGCAGTATTTT.

This clonotype is medium-sized by share. CDR3 nucleotide sequence: TGCGCCAGCAGCCAAGATCACCGGCACCCGAGGACAGATACGCAGTATTTT. Encoded protein: CASSQDHRHPRTDTQYF. The V and J genes are TRBV4-3 and TRBJ2-3; D unresolved. The CDR3 sequence is 17 residues long. V lost 0 bases to trimming and J lost 3 bases, with 16 bases between them. Germline CDR1 and CDR2: LGHNA and YSLEER.

By proportion, this clonotype is medium-sized (0.01 to 0.1%). The chain employs TRBV20-1 and TRBJ2-3; maybe TRBD1 (5 bases). The V end lost 3 bases, the J end lost 0 bases, and 13 bases lay between the germline ends. This CDR3 is built from 15 residues. The V gene's germline CDR1 is DFQATT and CDR2 SNEGSKA (reference sequence). The CDR3: CSASGSGASTDTQYF. CDR3 DNA sequence: TGCAGTGCTAGCGGGTCTGGGGCTAGCACAGATACGCAGTATTTT.

This clonotype was seen ten or more times. This chain links TRBV5-1 with TRBJ2-1, with 10 bases matching TRBD2. In germline, CDR1 is SGHRS, CDR2 YFSETQ. With V trimmed by 4 bases and J by 9 bases, 10 bases remained unmatched. The CDR3 is made up of 15 amino acids. This CDR3 is CASSDTSGMSSEQFF. The CDR3 DNA reads as TGCGCCAGCAGCGATACTAGCGGGATGAGCAGTGAGCAGTTCTTC. The whole variable domain, filled in from reference TRBV5-1 and TRBJ2-1, reads KAGVTQTPRYLIKTRGQQVTLSCSPISGHRSVSWYQQTPGQGLQFLFEYFSETQRNKGNFPGRFSGRQFSNSRSEMNVSTLELGDSALYLCASSDTSGMSSEQFFGPGTRLTVL.

A word on this clonotype: With a much larger clone just one base away, this may be a read error. This chain uses TRBV12-3 or TRBV12-4 with TRBJ1-5; 7 bases line up with TRBD1. The CDR3 is 14 amino acids. This chain's CDR3 is CASTLTGSPQHQHF. The CDR3 nucleotides are TGTGCCAGCACCCTGACAGGGAGTCCTCAGCACCAGCATTTT.

This clonotype ranks as medium-sized (0.01 to 0.1%). The rearrangement uses TRBV5-5 and TRBJ2-3; 9 bases match TRBD1. J gave up 0 bases and V 4 bases, and 6 bases lay outside the gene matches. Per germline, CDR1 SGHKS and CDR2 YYEKEE (reference sequence). The CDR3 contains 16 residues. The CDR3 protein is CASSEDRGTSTDTQYF. DNA for the CDR3: TGTGCCAGCAGCGAGGACAGGGGCACTAGCACAGATACGCAGTATTTT.

The chain employs TRBV10-3 and TRBJ2-7; a weak D match, TRBD1 (5 bases). This CDR3 has 15 amino acids. The V and J ends lost 0 bases and 0 bases respectively, with 9 bases between them. The V gene's germline CDR1 is ENHRY and CDR2 SYGVKD. The CDR3 protein is CAISESVTDSYEQYF. The CDR3 nucleotides read TGTGCCATCAGTGAGTCAGTGACAGACTCCTACGAGCAGTACTTC.

In regard to this clonotype: This clone may be a read error of a much larger clone one base away. The rearrangement links TRBV7-9 to TRBJ2-3; 7 bases align to TRBD2. The CDR3 runs 13 residues. The germline CDR1 and CDR2 sequences are SEHNR and FQNEAQ (reference sequence). Here the CDR3 DNA reads TGTGTCAGCAGCCTCGAGCGGGACGATACGCAGTATTTT. Translating it yields CVSSLERDDTQYF.

This clonotype was counted ten times or more. The chain links TRBV11-1 to TRBJ2-4; D is uncertain. The CDR3 contains 14 residues. Trimming cost V 5 bases and J 0 bases, with 8 bases left between them. Germline V gene data show CDR1 as SGHAT and CDR2 as FQDESV (reference sequence). CDR3: CASSPRIAKNIQYF. The CDR3 region has the DNA TGTGCCAGCAGCCCCAGGATAGCCAAAAACATTCAGTACTTC.

There are a few counts of this clonotype. V usage is TRBV30 and J usage is TRBJ2-7, with 10 nucleotides matching TRBD1. Germline V gene lookup returns CDR1 GTSNPN and CDR2 SVGIG (reference sequence). V shed 1 base, J shed 4 bases, and the junction held 4 bases outside the gene matches. The CDR3 is 14 amino acids. CDR3 residues: CAWSAGTGVYEQYF. CDR3 nucleotides: TGTGCCTGGAGTGCCGGGACAGGGGTGTACGAGCAGTACTTC. The whole variable domain, remainder taken from reference TRBV30 and TRBJ2-7, is SQTIHQWPATLVQPVGSPLSLECTVEGTSNPNLYWYRQAAGRGLQLLFYSVGIGQISSEVPQNLSASRPQDRQFILSSKKLLLSDSGFYLCAWSAGTGVYEQYFGPGTRLTVT.